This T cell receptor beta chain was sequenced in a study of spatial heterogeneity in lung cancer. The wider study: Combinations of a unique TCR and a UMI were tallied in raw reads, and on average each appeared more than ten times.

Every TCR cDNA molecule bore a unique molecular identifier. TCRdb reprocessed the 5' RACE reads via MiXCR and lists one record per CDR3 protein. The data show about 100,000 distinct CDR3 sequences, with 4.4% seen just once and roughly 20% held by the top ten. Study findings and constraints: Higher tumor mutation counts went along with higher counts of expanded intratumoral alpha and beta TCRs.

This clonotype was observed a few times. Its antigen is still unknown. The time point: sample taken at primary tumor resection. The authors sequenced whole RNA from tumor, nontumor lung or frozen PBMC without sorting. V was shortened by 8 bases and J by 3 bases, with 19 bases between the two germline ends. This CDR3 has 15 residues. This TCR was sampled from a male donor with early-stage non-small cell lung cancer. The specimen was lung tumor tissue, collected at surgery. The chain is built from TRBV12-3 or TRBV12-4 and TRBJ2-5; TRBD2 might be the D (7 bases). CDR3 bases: TGTGCCAGCTCCTTTCGAGGGAGGGGGGAAGAGACCCAGTACTTC. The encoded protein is CASSFRGRGEETQYF.